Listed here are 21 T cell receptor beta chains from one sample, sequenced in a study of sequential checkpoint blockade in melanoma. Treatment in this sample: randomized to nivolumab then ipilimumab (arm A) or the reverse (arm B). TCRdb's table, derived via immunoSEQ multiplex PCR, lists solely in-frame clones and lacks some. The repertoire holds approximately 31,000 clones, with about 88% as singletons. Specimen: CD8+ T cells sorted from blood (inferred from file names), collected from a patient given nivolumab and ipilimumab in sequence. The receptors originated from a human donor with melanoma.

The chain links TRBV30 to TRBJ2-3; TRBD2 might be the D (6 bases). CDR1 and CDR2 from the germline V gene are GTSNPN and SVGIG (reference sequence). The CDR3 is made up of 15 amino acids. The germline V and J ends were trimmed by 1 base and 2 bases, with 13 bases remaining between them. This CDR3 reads CAWSALRGVTDTQYF. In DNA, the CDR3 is TGTGCCTGGAGTGCACTGCGGGGAGTCACAGATACGCAGTATTTT.

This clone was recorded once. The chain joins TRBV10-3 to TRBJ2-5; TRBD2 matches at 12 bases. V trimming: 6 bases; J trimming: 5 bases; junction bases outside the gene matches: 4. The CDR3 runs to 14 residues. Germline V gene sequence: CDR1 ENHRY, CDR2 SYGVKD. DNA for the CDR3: TGTGCCATCAGCGGGCTAGCGGGAGGGGAGACCCAGTACTTC. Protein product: CAISGLAGGETQYF.

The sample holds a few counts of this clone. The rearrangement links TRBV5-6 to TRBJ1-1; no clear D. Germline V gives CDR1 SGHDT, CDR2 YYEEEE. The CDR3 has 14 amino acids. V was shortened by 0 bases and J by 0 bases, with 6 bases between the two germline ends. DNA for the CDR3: TGTGCCAGCAGCTTGGGAGGGTTGAACACTGAAGCTTTCTTT. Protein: CASSLGGLNTEAFF. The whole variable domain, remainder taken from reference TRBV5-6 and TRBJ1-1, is DAGVTQSPTHLIKTRGQQVTLRCSPKSGHDTVSWYQQALGQGPQFIFQYYEEEERQRGNFPDRFSGHQFPNYSSELNVNALLLGDSALYLCASSLGGLNTEAFFGQGTRLTVV.

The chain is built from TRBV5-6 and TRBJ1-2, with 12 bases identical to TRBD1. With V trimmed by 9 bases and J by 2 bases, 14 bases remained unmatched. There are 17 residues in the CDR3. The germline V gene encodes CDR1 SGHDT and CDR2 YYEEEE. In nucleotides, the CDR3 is TGTGCCACTGGTCCCGGGACAGGGGGCGCTGGAAACTATGGCTACACCTTC. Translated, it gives CATGPGTGGAGNYGYTF.

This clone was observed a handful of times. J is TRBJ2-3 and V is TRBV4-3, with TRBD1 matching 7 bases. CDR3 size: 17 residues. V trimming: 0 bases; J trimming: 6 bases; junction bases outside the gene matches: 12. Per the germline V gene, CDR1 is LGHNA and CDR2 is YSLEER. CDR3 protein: CASSQDHLQGRLDTQYF. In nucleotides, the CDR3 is TGCGCCAGCAGCCAAGACCACCTACAGGGGCGATTGGATACGCAGTATTTT.

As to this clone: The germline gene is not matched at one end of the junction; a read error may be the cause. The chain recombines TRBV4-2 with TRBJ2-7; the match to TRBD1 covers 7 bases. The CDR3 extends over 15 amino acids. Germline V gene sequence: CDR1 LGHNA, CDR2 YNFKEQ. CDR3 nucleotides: TGTGCCAGCAGCCAAGCTAGGGGGCGTCTCTACGGGCAGTACTTC. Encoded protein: CASSQARGRLYGQYF.

Here the CDR3 reads CASSRLTGGSGELFF. The CDR3 DNA reads as TGCGCCAGCAGCCGACTGACAGGGGGGAGCGGGGAGCTGTTTTTT. The J gene is TRBJ2-2, the V gene TRBV4-3, with 9 nucleotides matching TRBD1. The ends lost 4 bases at V and 7 bases at J; junction bases unmatched: 7. Germline loops: CDR1 LGHNA, CDR2 YSLEER. The CDR3 is made up of 15 amino acids.

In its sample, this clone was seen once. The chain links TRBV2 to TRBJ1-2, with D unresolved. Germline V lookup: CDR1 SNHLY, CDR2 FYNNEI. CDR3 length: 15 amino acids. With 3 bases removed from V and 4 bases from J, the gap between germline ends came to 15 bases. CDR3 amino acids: CASSDTPPGGYGYTF. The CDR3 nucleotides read TGTGCCAGCAGTGACACCCCCCCAGGAGGCTATGGCTACACCTTC.

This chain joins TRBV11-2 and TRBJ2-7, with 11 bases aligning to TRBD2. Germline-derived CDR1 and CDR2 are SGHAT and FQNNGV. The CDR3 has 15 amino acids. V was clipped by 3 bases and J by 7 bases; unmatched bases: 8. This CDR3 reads CASSFGSGRAREQYF. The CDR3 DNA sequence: TGTGCCAGCAGCTTCGGTAGCGGGAGGGCCAGGGAGCAGTACTTC.

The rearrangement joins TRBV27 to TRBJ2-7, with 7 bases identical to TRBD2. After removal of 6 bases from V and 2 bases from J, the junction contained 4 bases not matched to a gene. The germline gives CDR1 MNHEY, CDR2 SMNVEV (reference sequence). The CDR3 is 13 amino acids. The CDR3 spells CASRLAATYEQYF. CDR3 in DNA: TGTGCCAGCAGGCTAGCGGCCACCTACGAGCAGTACTTC.

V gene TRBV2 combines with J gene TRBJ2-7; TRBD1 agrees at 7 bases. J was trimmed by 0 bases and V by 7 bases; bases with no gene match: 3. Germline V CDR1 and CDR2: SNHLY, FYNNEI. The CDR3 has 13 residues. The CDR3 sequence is CASTDRFSYEQYF. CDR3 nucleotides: TGTGCCAGCACGGACAGGTTCTCCTACGAGCAGTACTTC.

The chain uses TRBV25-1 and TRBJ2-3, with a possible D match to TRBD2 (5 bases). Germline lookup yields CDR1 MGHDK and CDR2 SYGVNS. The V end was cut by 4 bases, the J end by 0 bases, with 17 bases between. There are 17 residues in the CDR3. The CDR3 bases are TGTGCCAGCAGTGTAGGCAGGACTGTCCCTAGCACAGATACGCAGTATTTT. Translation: CASSVGRTVPSTDTQYF.

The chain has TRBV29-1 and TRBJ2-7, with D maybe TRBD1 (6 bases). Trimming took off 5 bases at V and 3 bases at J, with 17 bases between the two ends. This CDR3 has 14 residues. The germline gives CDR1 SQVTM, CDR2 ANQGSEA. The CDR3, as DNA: TGCAGCGTTCGCGCCGTAGGGGGTTTCTACGAGCAGTACTTC. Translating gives CSVRAVGGFYEQYF.

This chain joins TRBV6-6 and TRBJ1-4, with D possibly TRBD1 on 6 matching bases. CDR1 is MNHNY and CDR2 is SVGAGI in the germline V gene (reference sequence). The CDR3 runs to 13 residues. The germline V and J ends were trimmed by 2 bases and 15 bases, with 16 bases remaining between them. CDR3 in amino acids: CASSYEGTSVVFF. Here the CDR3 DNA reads TGTGCCAGCAGTTACGAAGGGACATCGGTTGTGTTTTTT.

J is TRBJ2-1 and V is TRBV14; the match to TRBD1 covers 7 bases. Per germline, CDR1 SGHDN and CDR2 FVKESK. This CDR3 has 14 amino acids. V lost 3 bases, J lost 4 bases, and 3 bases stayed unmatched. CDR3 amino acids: CASSHTDRYNEQFF. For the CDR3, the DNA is TGTGCCAGCAGCCACACGGACAGGTACAATGAGCAGTTCTTC.

The CDR3 reads CASSTLQGMTEAFF. The CDR3 nucleotides read TGTGCCAGTAGTACCTTACAGGGGATGACTGAAGCTTTCTTT. This chain links TRBV19 with TRBJ1-1; the match to TRBD1 covers 7 bases. J was trimmed by 5 bases and V by 4 bases; bases with no gene match: 7. CDR3 length: 14 residues. Germline lookup yields CDR1 LNHDA and CDR2 SQIVND (reference sequence). Together with reference TRBV19 and TRBJ1-1, the CDR3 gives the full variable domain: DGGITQSPKYLFRKEGQNVTLSCEQNLNHDAMYWYRQDPGQGLRLIYYSQIVNDFQKGDIAEGYSVSREKKESFPLTVTSAQKNPTAFYLCASSTLQGMTEAFFGQGTRLTVV.

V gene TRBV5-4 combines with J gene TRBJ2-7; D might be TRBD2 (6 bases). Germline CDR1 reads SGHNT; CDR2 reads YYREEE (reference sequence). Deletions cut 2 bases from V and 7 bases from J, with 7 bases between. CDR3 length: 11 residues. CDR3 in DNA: TGTGCCAGCAGCTTTGGGGGGGAGCAGTACTTC. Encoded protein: CASSFGGEQYF.

The CDR3 sequence is CASSFWPGQGNTGELFF. CDR3 nucleotides: TGTGCCAGCAGTTTTTGGCCGGGACAGGGGAACACCGGGGAGCTGTTTTTT. This rearrangement joins TRBV2 to TRBJ2-2, with TRBD1 matching 9 bases. Germline loops: CDR1 SNHLY, CDR2 FYNNEI. This CDR3 comprises 17 residues. The J segment lost 1 base and the V segment lost 5 bases, leaving 8 bases of the junction unmatched.

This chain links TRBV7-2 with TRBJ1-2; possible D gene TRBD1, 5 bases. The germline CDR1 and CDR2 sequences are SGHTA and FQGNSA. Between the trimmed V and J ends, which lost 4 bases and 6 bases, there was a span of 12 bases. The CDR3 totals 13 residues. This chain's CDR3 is CASSWGGLDGYTF. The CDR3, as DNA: TGTGCCAGCAGCTGGGGGGGTTTAGATGGCTACACCTTC.

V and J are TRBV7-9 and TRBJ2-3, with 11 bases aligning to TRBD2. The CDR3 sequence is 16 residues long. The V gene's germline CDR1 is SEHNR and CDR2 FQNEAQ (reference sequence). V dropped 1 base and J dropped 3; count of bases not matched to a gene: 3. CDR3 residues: CASSLETSGVTDTQYF. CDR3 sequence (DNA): TGTGCCAGCAGCTTAGAGACTAGCGGGGTTACAGATACGCAGTATTTT. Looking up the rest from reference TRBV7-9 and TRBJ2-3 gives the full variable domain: DTGVSQNPRHKITKRGQNVTFRCDPISEHNRLYWYRQTLGQGPEFLTYFQNEAQLEKSRLLSDRFSAERPKGSFSTLEIQRTEQGDSAMYLCASSLETSGVTDTQYFGPGTRLTVL.

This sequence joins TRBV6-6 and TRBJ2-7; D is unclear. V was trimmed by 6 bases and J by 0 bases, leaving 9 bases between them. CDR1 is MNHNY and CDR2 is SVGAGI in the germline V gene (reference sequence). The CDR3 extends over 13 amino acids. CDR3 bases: TGTGCCAGCAGCGACTCCCCCTCCTACGAGCAGTACTTC. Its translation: CASSDSPSYEQYF.